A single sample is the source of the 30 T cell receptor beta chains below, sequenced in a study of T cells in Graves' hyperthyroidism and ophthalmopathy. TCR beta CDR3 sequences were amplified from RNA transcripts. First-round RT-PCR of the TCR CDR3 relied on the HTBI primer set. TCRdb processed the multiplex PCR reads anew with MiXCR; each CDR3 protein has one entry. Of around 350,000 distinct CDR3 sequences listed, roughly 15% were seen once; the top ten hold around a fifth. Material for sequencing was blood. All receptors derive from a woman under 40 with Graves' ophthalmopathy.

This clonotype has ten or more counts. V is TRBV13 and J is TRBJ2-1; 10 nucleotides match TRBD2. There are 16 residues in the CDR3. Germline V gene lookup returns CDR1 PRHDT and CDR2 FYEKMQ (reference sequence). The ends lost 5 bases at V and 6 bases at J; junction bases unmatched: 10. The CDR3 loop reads CASSTYSGGTTNEQFF. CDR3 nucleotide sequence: TGTGCCAGCAGCACTTATAGCGGGGGGACCACCAATGAGCAGTTCTTC.

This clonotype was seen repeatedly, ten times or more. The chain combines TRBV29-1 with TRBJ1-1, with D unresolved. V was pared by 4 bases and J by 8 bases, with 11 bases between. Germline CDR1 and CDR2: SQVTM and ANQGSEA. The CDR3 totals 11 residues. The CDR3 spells CSVGYDSEAFF. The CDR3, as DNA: TGCAGCGTTGGGTACGACTCGGAAGCTTTCTTT.

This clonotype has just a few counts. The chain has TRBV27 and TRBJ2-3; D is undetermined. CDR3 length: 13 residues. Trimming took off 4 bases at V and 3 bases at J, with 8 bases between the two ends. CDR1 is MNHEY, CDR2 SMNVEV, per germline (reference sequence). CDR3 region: CASSYVATDTQYF. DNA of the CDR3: TGTGCCAGCAGTTATGTCGCTACAGATACGCAGTATTTT.

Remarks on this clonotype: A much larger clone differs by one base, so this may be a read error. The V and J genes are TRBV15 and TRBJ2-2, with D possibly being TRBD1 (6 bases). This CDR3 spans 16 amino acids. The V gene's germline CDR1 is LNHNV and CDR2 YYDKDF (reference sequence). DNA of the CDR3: TGTGCCACCAGCATTCAGGGGTCGAGGTCCTCCGGGGAGCCGTTTTTT. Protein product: CATSIQGSRSSGEPFF.

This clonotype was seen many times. CDR3 loop: CASSIGERWYEQYF. The CDR3 DNA follows: TGTGCCAGCAGCATTGGGGAACGGTGGTACGAGCAGTACTTC. The J gene is TRBJ2-7, the V gene TRBV28, with D uncertain. The CDR3 has 14 amino acids. The germline V and J ends were trimmed by 6 bases and 4 bases, with 16 bases remaining between them. From germline, CDR1 is MDHEN and CDR2 SYDVKM.

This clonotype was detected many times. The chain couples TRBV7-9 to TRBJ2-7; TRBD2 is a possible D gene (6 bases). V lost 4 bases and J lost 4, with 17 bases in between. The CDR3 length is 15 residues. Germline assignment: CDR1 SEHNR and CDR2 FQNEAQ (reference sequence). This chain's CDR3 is CASSSTHGGWYEQYF. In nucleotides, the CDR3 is TGTGCCAGCAGCTCGACGCACGGGGGATGGTACGAGCAGTACTTC.

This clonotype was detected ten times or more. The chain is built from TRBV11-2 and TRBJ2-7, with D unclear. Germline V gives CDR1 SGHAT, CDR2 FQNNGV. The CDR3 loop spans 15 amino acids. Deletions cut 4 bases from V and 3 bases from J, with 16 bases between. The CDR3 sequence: CASSSLLGRLYEQYF. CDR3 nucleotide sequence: TGTGCCAGCAGCTCTCTATTAGGACGGCTCTACGAGCAGTACTTC.

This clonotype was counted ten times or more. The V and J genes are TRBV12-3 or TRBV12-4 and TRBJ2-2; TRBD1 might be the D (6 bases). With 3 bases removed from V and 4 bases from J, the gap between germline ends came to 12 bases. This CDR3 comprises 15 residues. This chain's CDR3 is CASSLDSLGTGELFF. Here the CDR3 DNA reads TGTGCCAGCAGTTTGGACAGCCTAGGCACCGGGGAGCTGTTTTTT.

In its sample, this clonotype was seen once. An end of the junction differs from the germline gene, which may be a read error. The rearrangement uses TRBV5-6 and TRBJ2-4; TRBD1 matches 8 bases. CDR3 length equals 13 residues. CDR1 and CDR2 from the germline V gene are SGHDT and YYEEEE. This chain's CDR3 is CASSHRGMGIQYF. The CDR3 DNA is TGCGCCAGCAGCCACAGGGGGATGGGCATTCAGTACTTC.

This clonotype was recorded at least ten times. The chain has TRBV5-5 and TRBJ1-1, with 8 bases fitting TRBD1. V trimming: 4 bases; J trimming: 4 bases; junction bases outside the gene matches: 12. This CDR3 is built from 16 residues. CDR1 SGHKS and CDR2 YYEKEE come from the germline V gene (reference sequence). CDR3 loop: CASSPMTGVEVTEAFF. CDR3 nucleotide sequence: TGTGCCAGCAGCCCCATGACAGGGGTGGAGGTCACTGAAGCTTTCTTT.

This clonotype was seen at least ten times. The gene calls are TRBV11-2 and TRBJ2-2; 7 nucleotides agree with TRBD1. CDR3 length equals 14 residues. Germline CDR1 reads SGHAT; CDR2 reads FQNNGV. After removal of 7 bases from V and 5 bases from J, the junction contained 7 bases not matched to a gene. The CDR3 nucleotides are TGTGCCAGCATATTGACAGGGAGTACCGGGGAGCTGTTTTTT. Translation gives CASILTGSTGELFF.

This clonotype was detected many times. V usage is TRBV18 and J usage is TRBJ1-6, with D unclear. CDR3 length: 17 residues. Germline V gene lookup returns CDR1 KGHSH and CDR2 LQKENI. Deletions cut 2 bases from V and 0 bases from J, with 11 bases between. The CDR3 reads CASSPVIGSSYNSPLHF. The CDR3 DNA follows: TGTGCCAGCTCACCAGTTATCGGGAGCTCCTATAATTCACCCCTCCACTTT.

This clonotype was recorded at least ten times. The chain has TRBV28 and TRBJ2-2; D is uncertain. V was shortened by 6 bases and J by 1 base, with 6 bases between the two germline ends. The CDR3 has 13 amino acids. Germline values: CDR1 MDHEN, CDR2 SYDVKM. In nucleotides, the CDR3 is TGTGCCAGCAGGAAGGAGAACACCGGGGAGCTGTTTTTT. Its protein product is CASRKENTGELFF.

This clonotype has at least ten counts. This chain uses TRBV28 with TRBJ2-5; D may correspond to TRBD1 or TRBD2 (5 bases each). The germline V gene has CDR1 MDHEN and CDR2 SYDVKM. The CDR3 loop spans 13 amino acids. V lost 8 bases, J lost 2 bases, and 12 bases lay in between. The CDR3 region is CASLTGGQETQYF. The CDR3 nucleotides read TGTGCCAGCCTGACTGGGGGACAAGAGACCCAGTACTTC. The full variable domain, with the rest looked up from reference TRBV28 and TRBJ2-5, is DVKVTQSSRYLVKRTGEKVFLECVQDMDHENMFWYRQDPGLGLRLIYFSYDVKMKEKGDIPEGYSVSREKKERFSLILESASTNQTSMYLCASLTGGQETQYFGPGTRLLVL.

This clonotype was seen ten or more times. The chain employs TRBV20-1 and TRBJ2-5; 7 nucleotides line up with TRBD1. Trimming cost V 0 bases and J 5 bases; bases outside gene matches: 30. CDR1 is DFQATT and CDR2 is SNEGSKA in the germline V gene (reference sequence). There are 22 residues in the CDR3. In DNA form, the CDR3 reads TGCAGTGCTAGAGATTTGGGTGACACGAGAGCAGACCGACAGGGACCCCAGGAGACCCAGTACTTC. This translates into CSARDLGDTRADRQGPQETQYF.

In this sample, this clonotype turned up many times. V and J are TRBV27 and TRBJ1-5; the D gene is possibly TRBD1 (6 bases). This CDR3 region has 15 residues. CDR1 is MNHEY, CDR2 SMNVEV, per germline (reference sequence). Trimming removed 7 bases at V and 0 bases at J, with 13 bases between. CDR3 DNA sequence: TGTGCCAGCAAAAGGGGGGGCTATAGCAATCAGCCCCAGCATTTT. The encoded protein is CASKRGGYSNQPQHF.

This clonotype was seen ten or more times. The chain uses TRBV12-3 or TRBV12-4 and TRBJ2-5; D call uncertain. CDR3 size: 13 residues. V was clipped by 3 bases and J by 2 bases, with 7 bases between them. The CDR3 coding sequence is TGTGCCAGCAGTTTTCAGGCTCAAGAGACCCAGTACTTC. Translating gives CASSFQAQETQYF.

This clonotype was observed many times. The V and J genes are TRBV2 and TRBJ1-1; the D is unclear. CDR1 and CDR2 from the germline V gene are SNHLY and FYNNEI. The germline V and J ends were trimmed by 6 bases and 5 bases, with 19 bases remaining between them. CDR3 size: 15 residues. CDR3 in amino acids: CASRITGSLGTEAFF. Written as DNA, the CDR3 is TGTGCCAGCAGGATAACGGGCTCCCTAGGGACTGAAGCTTTCTTT.

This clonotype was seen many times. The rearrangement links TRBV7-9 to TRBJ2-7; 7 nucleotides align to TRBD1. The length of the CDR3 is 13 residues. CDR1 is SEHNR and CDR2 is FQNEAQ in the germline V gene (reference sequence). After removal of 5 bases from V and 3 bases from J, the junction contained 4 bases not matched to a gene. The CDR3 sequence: CASSDDRVYEQYF. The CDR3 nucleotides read TGTGCCAGCAGCGACGACAGGGTCTACGAGCAGTACTTC.

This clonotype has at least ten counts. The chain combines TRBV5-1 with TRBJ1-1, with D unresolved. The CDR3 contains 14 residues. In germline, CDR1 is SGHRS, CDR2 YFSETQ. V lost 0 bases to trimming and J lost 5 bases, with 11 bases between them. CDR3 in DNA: TGCGCCAGCAGCTTGGCGGCCAGCTCGACTGAAGCTTTCTTT. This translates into CASSLAASSTEAFF. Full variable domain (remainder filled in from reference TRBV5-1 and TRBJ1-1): KAGVTQTPRYLIKTRGQQVTLSCSPISGHRSVSWYQQTPGQGLQFLFEYFSETQRNKGNFPGRFSGRQFSNSRSEMNVSTLELGDSALYLCASSLAASSTEAFFGQGTRLTVV.

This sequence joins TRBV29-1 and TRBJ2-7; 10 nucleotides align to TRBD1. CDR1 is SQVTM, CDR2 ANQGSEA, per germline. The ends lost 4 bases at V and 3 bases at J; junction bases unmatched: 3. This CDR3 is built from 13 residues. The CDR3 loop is CSVARTGGYEQYF. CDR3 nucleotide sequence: TGCAGCGTTGCTAGGACAGGGGGCTACGAGCAGTACTTC.

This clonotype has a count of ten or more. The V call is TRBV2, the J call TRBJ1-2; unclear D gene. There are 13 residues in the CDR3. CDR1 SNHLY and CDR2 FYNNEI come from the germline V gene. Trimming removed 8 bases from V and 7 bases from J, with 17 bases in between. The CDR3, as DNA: TGTGCCAGCTACCTAGGGATAGATGGTGGCTACACCTTC. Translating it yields CASYLGIDGGYTF.

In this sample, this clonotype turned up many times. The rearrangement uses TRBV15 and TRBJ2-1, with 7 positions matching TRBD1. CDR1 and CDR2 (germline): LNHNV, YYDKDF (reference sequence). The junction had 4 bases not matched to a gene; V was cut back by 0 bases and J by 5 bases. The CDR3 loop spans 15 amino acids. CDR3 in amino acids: CATSRDRDRNNEQFF. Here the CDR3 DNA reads TGTGCCACCAGCAGAGACCGGGACAGAAACAATGAGCAGTTCTTC.

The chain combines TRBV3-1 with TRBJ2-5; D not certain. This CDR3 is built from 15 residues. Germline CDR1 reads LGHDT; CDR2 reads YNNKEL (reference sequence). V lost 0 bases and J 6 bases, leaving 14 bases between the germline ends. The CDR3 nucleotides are TGTGCCAGCAGCCAAGATGTAGTCCCCTTCCAGACCCAGTACTTC. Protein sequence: CASSQDVVPFQTQYF.

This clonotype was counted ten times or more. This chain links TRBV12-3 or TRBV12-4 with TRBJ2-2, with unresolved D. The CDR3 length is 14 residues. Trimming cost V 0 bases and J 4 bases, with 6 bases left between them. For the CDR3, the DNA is TGTGCCAGCAGTTTAGCTTTGCGCACCGGGGAGCTGTTTTTT. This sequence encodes CASSLALRTGELFF.

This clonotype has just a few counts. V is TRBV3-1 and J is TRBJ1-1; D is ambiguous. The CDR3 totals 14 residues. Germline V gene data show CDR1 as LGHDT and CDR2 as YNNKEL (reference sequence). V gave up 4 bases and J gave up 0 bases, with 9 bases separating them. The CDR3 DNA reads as TGTGCCAGCAGCCTGAGCTTAATGAACACTGAAGCTTTCTTT. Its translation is CASSLSLMNTEAFF.

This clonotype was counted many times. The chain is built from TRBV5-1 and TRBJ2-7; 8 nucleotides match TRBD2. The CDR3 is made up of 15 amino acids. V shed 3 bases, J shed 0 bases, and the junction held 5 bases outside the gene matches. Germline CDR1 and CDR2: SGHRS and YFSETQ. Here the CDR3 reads CASSWKGTSSYEQYF. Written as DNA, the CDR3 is TGCGCCAGCAGCTGGAAAGGGACTAGCTCCTACGAGCAGTACTTC.

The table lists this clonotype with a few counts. Here the CDR3 DNA reads TGTGCCAGCAGCTTGGGGGGGGGACTAGCGGGCTACAATGAGCAGTTCTTC. Amino acid sequence: CASSLGGGLAGYNEQFF. J is TRBJ2-1 and V is TRBV9; 12 bases agree with TRBD2. Germline-derived CDR1 and CDR2 are SGDLS and YYNGEE. After removal of 4 bases from V and 3 bases from J, the junction contained 8 bases not matched to a gene. The CDR3 has 17 amino acids.

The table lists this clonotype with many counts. CDR3 in DNA: TGTGCCAGCAGCTCCCTAGCGGGGAGGGGTGCAGATACGCAGTATTTT. Its protein product is CASSSLAGRGADTQYF. This rearrangement joins TRBV11-3 to TRBJ2-3; TRBD2 agrees at 9 bases. V was pared by 4 bases and J by 4 bases, with 9 bases of the junction left unmatched. CDR3 size: 16 residues. Germline loops: CDR1 SGHNT, CDR2 YENEEA.

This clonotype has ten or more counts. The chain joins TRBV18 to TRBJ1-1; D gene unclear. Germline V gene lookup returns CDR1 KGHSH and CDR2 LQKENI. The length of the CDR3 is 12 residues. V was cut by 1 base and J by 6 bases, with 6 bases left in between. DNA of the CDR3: TGTGCCAGCTCACCACTACGGCCTGAAGCTTTCTTT. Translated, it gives CASSPLRPEAFF.